These 17 T cell receptor beta chains share one sample of origin, sequenced in a study of post-analysis software for immune sequencing data. Study results and limitations: Four to six TRBV segments (TRBV5-6, TRBV5-1 and TRBV20-1 among them) occurred more frequently in patients than in controls.

These receptors lack a known antigen. Presence of unique molecular identifiers characterized the TCR beta cDNA libraries. TCRdb redid the calling of the PCR reads with MiXCR, one entry per CDR3 protein. There are about 620,000 distinct CDR3 sequences in the sample; 44% occur only once, and under 2% lies in the top ten. Sample: blood. The receptors come from a girl between 5 and 17 years old with multiple sclerosis.

This clonotype has more than one count but fewer than ten. The V gene is TRBV20-1, the J gene TRBJ2-7; 11 bases line up with TRBD2. CDR3 length equals 16 residues. The germline V gene encodes CDR1 DFQATT and CDR2 SNEGSKA (reference sequence). Germline trimming cut 1 base from V and 0 bases from J; bases unmatched to any gene: 5. This CDR3 is CSARATGTSGSYEQYF. Here the CDR3 DNA reads TGCAGTGCTAGAGCGACCGGGACTAGCGGCTCCTACGAGCAGTACTTC.

The chain recombines TRBV11-2 with TRBJ2-7, with 7 bases matching TRBD2. This CDR3 is built from 15 residues. V shed 3 bases and J 3 bases; nucleotides not matched to a gene: 8. CDR1 is SGHAT and CDR2 is FQNNGV in the germline V gene. CDR3 protein: CASSFAQRGYYEQYF. The DNA of the CDR3 is TGTGCCAGCAGCTTCGCCCAGCGGGGCTACTACGAGCAGTACTTC.

The gene calls are TRBV29-1 and TRBJ2-4; D may match TRBD1 or TRBD2 (5 bases each). The J call may be faulty, since TRBJ2-7 better matches the DNA end. The germline CDR1 and CDR2 sequences are SQVTM and ANQGSEA. This CDR3 contains 14 residues. This CDR3 is CSVESQGASYEQYF. CDR3 sequence (DNA): TGCAGCGTTGAAAGCCAGGGAGCTTCCTACGAGCAGTACTTC.

The J gene is TRBJ2-3, the V gene TRBV2, with TRBD1 as a possible D gene (6 bases). Germline loops: CDR1 SNHLY, CDR2 FYNNEI. V shed 5 bases and J shed 2 bases, with 11 bases lying between them. This CDR3 has 14 amino acids. The CDR3 here is CASSWDTYTDTQYF. The CDR3 nucleotides are TGTGCCAGCAGTTGGGACACCTACACAGATACGCAGTATTTT.

The genes are TRBV5-6 and TRBJ1-5; no clear D gene. Trimming pared 0 bases from V and 7 bases from J, leaving 5 bases between. Germline V gives CDR1 SGHDT, CDR2 YYEEEE. The CDR3 has 12 residues. CDR3 nucleotide sequence: TGTGCCAGCAGCTTGGGGCAACAGCCCCAGCATTTT. Encoded protein: CASSLGQQPQHF.

This clonotype was seen ten or more times. V gene TRBV10-3 combines with J gene TRBJ2-6; 8 bases are shared with TRBD1. Germline CDR1 is ENHRY and CDR2 is SYGVKD. The CDR3 spans 13 residues. Losses at the gene ends were 9 bases for V and 4 bases for J; bases not matched to a gene: 2. The CDR3 DNA is TGTGCCATACAGGGGGAAGGGGCCAACGTCCTGACTTTC. As protein: CAIQGEGANVLTF.

The genes are TRBV25-1 and TRBJ1-2; 7 nucleotides agree with TRBD1. The CDR3 consists of 14 residues. Germline assignment: CDR1 MGHDK and CDR2 SYGVNS. V shed 4 bases, J shed 8 bases, and the junction held 10 bases outside the gene matches. The CDR3 nucleotides read TGTGCCAGCAGTGTCAGGGGGGGAGCTTACGGCTACACCTTC. Translating it yields CASSVRGGAYGYTF.

The V call is TRBV2, the J call TRBJ2-7, with 8 nucleotides matching TRBD2. This CDR3 has 14 residues. V gave up 6 bases and J gave up 0 bases; unmatched junction bases: 4. The germline CDR1 and CDR2 sequences are SNHLY and FYNNEI. The CDR3 protein is CASRSSGISYEQYF. CDR3 DNA sequence: TGTGCCAGCAGGAGTAGCGGGATCTCCTACGAGCAGTACTTC.

This clonotype occurred a few times. CDR3 sequence: CASSRGQDNEQFF. Here the CDR3 DNA reads TGTGCCAGCAGTCGGGGACAGGACAATGAGCAGTTCTTC. V usage is TRBV12-3 or TRBV12-4 and J usage is TRBJ2-1; 8 bases are a match to TRBD1. CDR3 length equals 13 residues. Trimming at V came to 5 bases and at J to 5 bases, leaving 2 bases not matched to a gene.

V is TRBV5-6 and J is TRBJ2-5; 7 bases are a match to TRBD1. Germline-derived CDR1 and CDR2 are SGHDT and YYEEEE. V was pared by 4 bases and J by 5 bases, with 11 bases of the junction left unmatched. This CDR3 comprises 15 residues. CDR3 nucleotides: TGTGCCAGCAGCGCTACTAAGACAGGGATGGAGACCCAGTACTTC. Translated: CASSATKTGMETQYF.

V is TRBV11-2 and J is TRBJ2-5; D perhaps matches TRBD2 (5 bases). V lost 0 bases, J lost 1 base, and 9 bases lay in between. The CDR3 consists of 15 residues. CDR1 is SGHAT, CDR2 FQNNGV, per germline. DNA for the CDR3: TGTGCCAGCAGCTTAGATTACGGGGTCCAAGAGACCCAGTACTTC. It translates to CASSLDYGVQETQYF.

J is TRBJ1-2 and V is TRBV13, with TRBD1 matching 8 bases. The length of the CDR3 is 14 residues. Germline V gene lookup returns CDR1 PRHDT and CDR2 FYEKMQ (reference sequence). V shed 5 bases and J 7 bases; nucleotides not matched to a gene: 9. CDR3 loop: CASSLPGQACGYTF. CDR3 nucleotides: TGTGCCAGCAGCCTTCCGGGACAGGCATGTGGCTACACCTTC.

V and J are TRBV5-1 and TRBJ2-1; no clear D gene. The CDR3 extends over 14 amino acids. The V gene's germline CDR1 is SGHRS and CDR2 YFSETQ. The V end was cut by 0 bases, the J end by 8 bases, with 12 bases between. CDR3 in DNA: TGCGCCAGCAGCTTGGAAGCGTACCTTCATGAGCAGTTCTTC. It encodes CASSLEAYLHEQFF.

The chain carries TRBV4-1 and TRBJ1-2; no clear D. The CDR3 loop spans 14 amino acids. Germline loops: CDR1 MGHRA, CDR2 YSYEKL. Trimming removed 0 bases from V and 4 bases from J, with 9 bases in between. The CDR3 loop is CASSQDQIRYGYTF. For the CDR3, the DNA is TGCGCCAGCAGCCAAGATCAAATTCGCTATGGCTACACCTTC.

The rearrangement joins TRBV7-8 to TRBJ1-5; TRBD1 matches 11 bases. After removal of 5 bases from V and 5 bases from J, the junction contained 11 bases not matched to a gene. CDR3 length: 17 amino acids. The V gene's germline CDR1 is SGHVS and CDR2 FQNEAQ. DNA of the CDR3: TGTGCCAGCAGCACCCAAATGGGACAGGGGGGACATCAGCCCCAGCATTTT. Translation gives CASSTQMGQGGHQPQHF.

The V and J genes are TRBV6-4 and TRBJ2-7, with 7 bases lining up with TRBD2. Losses at the gene ends were 3 bases for V and 7 bases for J; bases not matched to a gene: 6. The CDR3 is 13 amino acids. The V gene's germline CDR1 is MRHNA and CDR2 SNTAGT. CDR3 sequence (DNA): TGTGCCAGCAGTGAAGGGACTACAAATGAGCAGTACTTC. Translated: CASSEGTTNEQYF.

This clonotype has a single count. CDR3 residues: CSARGDRDSGTQYF. The CDR3 DNA reads as TGCAGTGCTAGAGGGGACAGGGATAGTGGGACCCAGTACTTC. The chain combines TRBV20-1 with TRBJ2-7, with 9 bases that match TRBD1. The DNA end is more similar to TRBJ2-5, so the J call may be wrong. The CDR3 has 14 residues. From germline, CDR1 is DFQATT and CDR2 SNEGSKA (reference sequence).